Presented here are 30 T cell receptor beta chains from one specimen sequenced in a study of control samples from healthy donors and cancer patients. Profiled with immunoSEQ multiplex PCR; TCRdb holds only in-frame clones, not every one. Of fewer than 90,000 clones in the sample, about 87% were seen once. Sequencing was carried out using blood. The receptors shown here come from a man aged 50 to 59 in good health.

This clone has just a few counts. The V call is TRBV11-3, the J call TRBJ2-3; the D is unclear. Trimming took off 4 bases at V and 5 bases at J, with 7 bases between the two ends. Germline V gene sequence: CDR1 SGHNT, CDR2 YENEEA. The CDR3 is 12 amino acids. The CDR3 coding sequence is TGTGCCAGCAGCTCTGGGCTAGATACGCAGTATTTT. It translates to CASSSGLDTQYF.

There are a few counts of this clone. The chain uses TRBV19 and TRBJ2-5, with TRBD2 matching 10 bases. The ends lost 7 bases at V and 4 bases at J; junction bases unmatched: 9. The CDR3 has 15 residues. The germline V gene encodes CDR1 LNHDA and CDR2 SQIVND (reference sequence). The CDR3 nucleotides are TGTGCCAGTACCCCCAGCGGGGGGGCTGCAGAGACCCAGTACTTC. It translates to CASTPSGGAAETQYF. The variable domain in full, completed from reference TRBV19 and TRBJ2-5, reads DGGITQSPKYLFRKEGQNVTLSCEQNLNHDAMYWYRQDPGQGLRLIYYSQIVNDFQKGDIAEGYSVSREKKESFPLTVTSAQKNPTAFYLCASTPSGGAAETQYFGPGTRLLVL.

This clone was counted between two and nine times. The chain couples TRBV9 to TRBJ1-6; tentatively, D is TRBD1 (6 bases). V lost 1 base and J 0 bases, leaving 11 bases between the germline ends. The germline V gene encodes CDR1 SGDLS and CDR2 YYNGEE. CDR3 length equals 17 residues. The DNA of the CDR3 is TGTGCCAGCAGCGTATCTGGACAGAGCTCCTATAATTCACCCCTCCACTTT. It encodes CASSVSGQSSYNSPLHF.

V is TRBV30 and J is TRBJ1-1; maybe TRBD1 (5 bases). V lost 1 base, J lost 3 bases, and 12 bases lay in between. The CDR3 covers 14 residues. Germline V CDR1 and CDR2: GTSNPN, SVGIG (reference sequence). CDR3 DNA: TGTGCCTGGAGTGAGTGGGGGGATTACACTGAAGCTTTCTTT. Translation: CAWSEWGDYTEAFF.

V is TRBV14 and J is TRBJ1-1; possibly TRBD1 for D (6 bases). Germline V gene sequence: CDR1 SGHDN, CDR2 FVKESK. This CDR3 is 14 amino acids long. The ends were cut back, 1 base at V and 5 bases at J, with 11 bases in the middle. For the CDR3, the DNA is TGTGCCAGCAGCCAAGTCTTGCAGGGGACTGAAGCTTTCTTT. Amino acids: CASSQVLQGTEAFF.

This clone was observed a handful of times. The V call is TRBV29-1, the J call TRBJ1-5; no reliable D call. V dropped 3 bases and J dropped 6 bases, with 9 bases sitting between them. CDR1 and CDR2 (germline): SQVTM, ANQGSEA. The CDR3 has 12 residues. CDR3 nucleotides: TGCAGCGTTGAGAAGGAAGGTCAGCCCCAGCATTTT. Its translation is CSVEKEGQPQHF.

This chain joins TRBV3-1 (or the pseudogene TRBV3-2) and TRBJ2-6, with 8 bases matching TRBD1. This CDR3 region has 18 residues. V lost 5 bases, J lost 0 bases, and 9 bases stayed unmatched. The germline CDR1 and CDR2 sequences are LGHDT and YNNKEL (reference sequence). Written as DNA, the CDR3 is TGTGCCAGCAGCACTCGGACAGGGAGGAACTCTGGGGCCAACGTCCTGACTTTC. Translated, it gives CASSTRTGRNSGANVLTF.

The V gene is TRBV29-1, the J gene TRBJ1-3; D call uncertain. V was clipped by 0 bases and J by 2 bases, with 11 bases between them. The CDR3 contains 15 residues. CDR1 and CDR2 from the germline V gene are SQVTM and ANQGSEA. In nucleotides, the CDR3 is TGCAGCGTTGAAGATCTTGGCAGCACTGGAAACACCATATATTTT. Translated, it gives CSVEDLGSTGNTIYF.

The V gene is TRBV3-1 (or the pseudogene TRBV3-2), the J gene TRBJ2-3; 13 nucleotides align to TRBD2. Looked up from germline, CDR1 is LGHDT and CDR2 is YNNKEL (reference sequence). This CDR3 region has 16 residues. V was clipped by 4 bases and J by 2 bases; unmatched bases: 3. CDR3 sequence reads: CASSRGLAGATDTQYF. The CDR3 DNA follows: TGTGCCAGCAGCCGCGGACTAGCGGGAGCCACAGATACGCAGTATTTT.

This clone turned up a few times. Other DNA sequences in the same sample also yield this CDR3. The V and J genes are TRBV25-1 and TRBJ1-1; 11 bases align to TRBD1. The CDR3 has 14 residues. Per germline, CDR1 MGHDK and CDR2 SYGVNS. J lost 4 bases, V lost 6 bases, and 4 bases had no gene match. CDR3 DNA: TGTGCCAGCAGGGCCGGGACAGGGGGCACTGAAGCTTTCTTT. Its protein is CASRAGTGGTEAFF.

The chain recombines TRBV18 with TRBJ1-1; the D is unclear. The CDR3 has 11 residues. V was cut by 2 bases and J by 7 bases, with 5 bases left in between. Germline CDR1 KGHSH, CDR2 LQKENI. The CDR3 DNA reads as TGTGCCAGCTCACCAGTAGATGAAGCTTTCTTT. This translates into CASSPVDEAFF.

The chain links TRBV23-1 to TRBJ2-7; 7 nucleotides align to TRBD1. TRBV23-1 is an open reading frame, and its role is uncertain. Trimming took 6 bases from V and 3 from J; bases not matched to a gene: 8. CDR3 size: 14 residues. The CDR3 protein is CASRETGQFYEQYV. CDR3 DNA: TGCGCCAGCAGGGAAACGGGACAGTTCTACGAGCAGTACGTC.

The chain links TRBV7-2 to TRBJ2-2; the D is unclear. The CDR3 runs to 14 residues. V was clipped by 6 bases and J by 3 bases, with 11 bases between them. Germline assignment: CDR1 SGHTA and CDR2 FQGNSA. The CDR3 spells CASRLSRYTGELFF. The CDR3, as DNA: TGTGCCAGCAGGCTTTCTAGATACACCGGGGAGCTGTTTTTT.

This clone has only one observation. CDR3 residues: CASSQAAGELFF. The DNA for the CDR3 is TGTGCCAGCAGCCAGGCAGCCGGGGAGCTGTTTTTT. This chain uses TRBV3-1 (or the pseudogene TRBV3-2) with TRBJ2-2; D unclear. Germline CDR1 and CDR2: LGHDT and YNNKEL (reference sequence). CDR3 length: 12 residues. V lost 3 bases to trimming and J lost 6 bases, with 5 bases between them.

In DNA form, the CDR3 reads TGTGCCATCAGGGGACAGGGTGATCAGCCCCAGCATTTT. Translating gives CAIRGQGDQPQHF. The chain has TRBV10-3 and TRBJ1-5; 9 bases agree with TRBD1. CDR3 length: 13 amino acids. With V trimmed by 6 bases and J by 5 bases, 2 bases remained unmatched. CDR1 and CDR2 (germline): ENHRY, SYGVKD.

The V gene is TRBV9, the J gene TRBJ1-2; 8 bases match TRBD1. CDR1 is SGDLS, CDR2 YYNGEE, per germline. CDR3 length: 14 amino acids. The V segment lost 5 bases and the J segment 6 bases; nucleotides outside the gene matches: 9. In DNA, the CDR3 is TGTGCCAGCAGAGACGACAGGGGAGACGATGGCTACACCTTC. Protein: CASRDDRGDDGYTF.

This clone has a handful of counts. This chain connects TRBV6-1 to TRBJ1-6, with 10 bases identical to TRBD1. Germline V CDR1 and CDR2: MNHNS, SASEGT. This CDR3 has 15 amino acids. J was trimmed by 9 bases and V by 2 bases; bases with no gene match: 4. The DNA for the CDR3 is TGTGCCAGCAGTGAAAGACAGGGGGCTGTTTCACCCCTCCACTTT. Protein: CASSERQGAVSPLHF.

The J gene is TRBJ1-3, the V gene TRBV5-3, with D hard to call. TRBV5-3 is annotated as an ORF whose role is uncertain. This CDR3 has 15 residues. V lost 2 bases and J 0 bases, leaving 9 bases between the germline ends. This CDR3 is CARSLEEPSGNTIYF. The CDR3 DNA reads TGTGCCAGAAGCTTAGAGGAGCCCTCTGGAAACACCATATATTTT.

V is TRBV7-2 and J is TRBJ1-1; D possibly corresponds to TRBD1 (5 bases). The CDR3 covers 15 residues. V was cut by 4 bases and J by 11 bases, with 23 bases left in between. Per germline, CDR1 SGHTA and CDR2 FQGNSA. This chain's CDR3 is CASSSPRAPSSGAFF. CDR3 DNA: TGTGCCAGCAGCTCTCCCAGGGCCCCCAGTTCTGGGGCTTTCTTT.

The chain employs TRBV6-5 and TRBJ2-5; D possibly matches TRBD1 or TRBD2 (6 bases each). V lost 0 bases and J lost 4, with 15 bases in between. Germline V gene sequence: CDR1 MNHEY, CDR2 SVGAGI. The CDR3 has 16 residues. The CDR3 sequence is CASSYSQGRLGETQYF. The CDR3 nucleotides read TGTGCCAGCAGTTACTCCCAGGGGAGGTTAGGAGAGACCCAGTACTTC.

The chain has TRBV30 and TRBJ1-5; D not certain. Germline CDR1 is GTSNPN and CDR2 is SVGIG (reference sequence). Trimming shortened V by 1 base and J by 0 bases, and 10 bases separated the two germline ends. The CDR3 loop spans 15 amino acids. CDR3 region: CAWSESGNSNQPQHF. Here the CDR3 DNA reads TGTGCCTGGAGTGAGTCGGGAAATAGCAATCAGCCCCAGCATTTT.

The CDR3: CASSVAGGNEQFF. The DNA of the CDR3 is TGTGCCAGCAGCGTAGCGGGGGGCAATGAGCAGTTCTTC. V gene TRBV9 combines with J gene TRBJ2-1, with TRBD2 matching 7 bases. The junction had 0 bases not matched to a gene; V was cut back by 0 bases and J by 6 bases. CDR1 is SGDLS and CDR2 is YYNGEE in the germline V gene. This CDR3 comprises 13 residues.

The chain recombines TRBV24-1 with TRBJ2-2; D may be TRBD1 or TRBD2 (6 bases each). Germline CDR1 and CDR2: KGHDR and SFDVKD. The V end was cut by 3 bases, the J end by 5 bases, with 18 bases between. The CDR3 consists of 17 residues. For the CDR3, the DNA is TGTGCCACCAGTGATAACGACAGGAGGGCGGGGACCGGGGAGCTGTTTTTT. Protein product: CATSDNDRRAGTGELFF.

The V and J genes are TRBV5-6 and TRBJ1-5; 7 nucleotides match TRBD1. This CDR3 comprises 15 residues. V lost 4 bases to trimming and J lost 6 bases; unmatched junction nucleotides: 10. CDR1 and CDR2 from the germline V gene are SGHDT and YYEEEE. CDR3 amino acids: CASSPLGGEAQPQHF. The CDR3 nucleotides read TGTGCCAGCAGCCCATTAGGGGGCGAAGCTCAGCCCCAGCATTTT.

The chain has TRBV19 and TRBJ2-2; D is ambiguous. Germline-derived CDR1 and CDR2 are LNHDA and SQIVND (reference sequence). The CDR3 covers 14 residues. V lost 4 bases, J lost 0 bases, and 6 bases lay in between. The CDR3 DNA reads TGTGCCAGTAGTAACTTCCCGAACACCGGGGAGCTGTTTTTT. This codes for CASSNFPNTGELFF.

The chain links TRBV29-1 to TRBJ2-5; D is perhaps TRBD1 (6 bases). This CDR3 spans 12 amino acids. Germline V gene lookup returns CDR1 SQVTM and CDR2 ANQGSEA. Trimming removed 8 bases from V and 1 base from J, with 11 bases in between. The CDR3 bases are TGCAGCACCGACAGGACCCAAGAGACCCAGTACTTC. As protein: CSTDRTQETQYF. The whole variable domain, filled in from reference TRBV29-1 and TRBJ2-5, reads SAVISQKPSRDICQRGTSLTIQCQVDSQVTMMFWYRQQPGQSLTLIATANQGSEATYESGFVIDKFPISRPNLTFSTLTVSNMSPEDSSIYLCSTDRTQETQYFGPGTRLLVL.

V usage is TRBV30 and J usage is TRBJ1-5; unclear D gene. The CDR3 extends over 14 amino acids. The germline V gene has CDR1 GTSNPN and CDR2 SVGIG (reference sequence). Trimming shortened V by 3 bases and J by 1 base, and 10 bases separated the two germline ends. This CDR3 reads CAWRNTGSNQPQHF. CDR3 DNA: TGTGCCTGGAGAAACACGGGCAGCAATCAGCCCCAGCATTTT.

This chain connects TRBV29-1 to TRBJ1-6; weak D call: TRBD1 (5 bases). The V gene's germline CDR1 is SQVTM and CDR2 ANQGSEA. The CDR3 is made up of 14 amino acids. V shed 6 bases and J shed 8 bases, with 17 bases lying between them. CDR3 residues: CSVAGQTADSPLHF. The CDR3 DNA reads TGCAGCGTAGCCGGACAAACAGCCGATTCACCCCTCCACTTT. Full variable domain (remainder filled in from reference TRBV29-1 and TRBJ1-6): SAVISQKPSRDICQRGTSLTIQCQVDSQVTMMFWYRQQPGQSLTLIATANQGSEATYESGFVIDKFPISRPNLTFSTLTVSNMSPEDSSIYLCSVAGQTADSPLHFGNGTRLTVT.

The gene calls are TRBV19 and TRBJ1-3, with 7 bases identical to TRBD1. With V trimmed by 5 bases and J by 0 bases, 10 bases remained unmatched. CDR1 is LNHDA, CDR2 SQIVND, per germline (reference sequence). The CDR3 sequence is 17 residues long. The CDR3, as DNA: TGTGCCAGTAGTTCTCCCTCCGGGACAGCCTCTGGAAACACCATATATTTT. The encoded protein is CASSSPSGTASGNTIYF.

This clone was seen a few times. V gene TRBV11-3 combines with J gene TRBJ1-4, with a possible D match to TRBD1 (6 bases). The germline V gene encodes CDR1 SGHNT and CDR2 YENEEA. The CDR3 covers 14 residues. V lost 8 bases, J lost 7 bases, and 17 bases lay in between. The CDR3 reads CASSSGARSEKLFF. The DNA of the CDR3 is TGTGCCAGCTCCTCAGGGGCGCGGAGTGAAAAACTGTTTTTT.